This T cell receptor (beta chain) was profiled in a study of T cells after yellow fever vaccination. On the study more broadly: Fractions of low cell number were prepared using SMART-Seq v4 Ultra Low Input.

TCRdb re-derived calls from the 5' RACE reads in MiXCR, one entry per CDR3 protein. This sample has a few hundred thousand distinct CDR3 sequences; about a sixth occur once, and the top ten carry 15% to 20%. About this clonotype itself: Its matching antigen is unknown.

Study results and limitations: Few clonotypes appeared in both CD4 and CD8 compartments. From the bulk population, abundant clonotypes could contaminate and appear within FACS-sorted repertoires. After the booster, approximately 95% of CD4 and around nine tenths of CD8 primary-response clones were re-detected.

The sample here was PBMCs, taken more than 4 days after the first yellow fever vaccination. The origin of this receptor is a man aged 18 to 35 who received the YFV17D yellow fever vaccine.

For the CDR3, the DNA is TGTGCCAGCAGCCTTCCGAATGAGGATGTTGAAGAGACCCAGTACTTC. This codes for CASSLPNEDVEETQYF. V usage is TRBV5-4 and J usage is TRBJ2-5; no clear D gene. The length of the CDR3 is 16 residues. Per germline, CDR1 SGHNT and CDR2 YYREEE (reference sequence). Trimming took 4 bases from V and 3 from J, leaving 19 bases between them.